A single T cell receptor beta chain is shown here with its context. This record comes from a study of blood T cells in healthy people across ages. PCR was performed a second time for roughly 7 to 12 cycles using a sample-barcoded 5' primer and a J-beta primer mix. TCRdb passed the 5' RACE reads through MiXCR, listing each CDR3 protein once. The profile shows about 780,000 distinct CDR3 sequences, less than 60% of them singletons. Sequenced material: blood. This TCR derives from a man at least 80 years old in good health.

The CDR3 DNA reads as TGTGCCAGCAGCTTAGTCTCGCGGACCGCGTCCTACGAGCAGTACTTC. It encodes CASSLVSRTASYEQYF. The rearrangement links TRBV7-8 to TRBJ2-7; D unresolved. Germline V gene lookup returns CDR1 SGHVS and CDR2 FQNEAQ. The V gene lost 1 base and the J gene lost 1 base, with 14 bases spanning the gap. This CDR3 comprises 16 residues.